This T cell receptor (beta chain) is drawn from a study of T cell responses to AZD1222 COVID-19 vaccine. Whole-study findings and limits: Clonal diversity was possibly underestimated, and white British individuals and females predominated among donors. Only after the peak T cell response were repertoires sampled. Compared with day 0, the breadth and depth of the Spike-specific TCR repertoire rose significantly after two doses of AZD1222.

Using immunoSEQ multiplex PCR, the repertoire was profiled, and TCRdb retains in-frame clones only, with some absent. The sample records about 170,000 clones, around 91% being singletons. Germline-derived CDR1 and CDR2 are MNHEY and SMNVEV (reference sequence). V was trimmed by 6 bases and J by 8 bases, leaving 17 bases between them. CDR3 length: 14 residues. In the case of this clone: Antigen unknown.

This rearrangement joins TRBV27 to TRBJ2-1, with D unclear. The source was peripheral blood, collected on day 0 of AZD1222 vaccination. This sequence originates from an adult in good health. The CDR3 region has the DNA TGTGCCAGCAGCTCCCCCAGCACCAACCATGAGCAGTTCTTC. It is translated as CASSSPSTNHEQFF.